Listed below are T cell receptor beta chains from one sample, sequenced in a study of T cells in Graves' hyperthyroidism and ophthalmopathy. TCRdb processed the multiplex PCR reads anew with MiXCR; each CDR3 protein has one entry. There are around 700,000 distinct CDR3 sequences in the sample; 35% occur only once, and roughly 30% lies in the top ten. The sample consisted of blood. Source of these receptors: a woman aged 40-49 years with Graves' hyperthyroidism. CDR3s include the opening cysteine and the closing phenylalanine or tryptophan. The D gene is left open where the match is weak. Not every row has a clone size; where given, it reads once, few, many or a size class.

v_call	clone_size	j_call	d_call	cdr3_aa	cdr3_nt
TRBV5-6	few	TRBJ2-2	TRBD1	CASSLVTGGFSGTGELFF	TGTGCCAGCAGCTTGGTAACAGGGGGGTTCTCCGGCACCGGGGAGCTGTTTTTT
TRBV7-9	-	TRBJ1-3	-	CATRAGEGNTIYF	TGTGCCACCAGAGCGGGGGAAGGAAACACCATATATTTT
TRBV7-2	-	TRBJ2-3	-	CASSYLGGRTDTQYF	TGTGCCAGCAGTTATCTAGGGGGTCGCACAGATACGCAGTATTTT
TRBV2	many	TRBJ1-6	TRBD1	CASRAATGRNSPLHF	TGTGCCAGCAGGGCAGCGACAGGGCGGAATTCACCCCTCCACTTT
TRBV6-5	-	TRBJ1-2	-	CASSYVGGGGGDYGYTF	TGTGCCAGCAGTTACGTGGGCGGCGGCGGCGGGGACTATGGCTACACCTTC
TRBV29-1	-	TRBJ1-1	TRBD1	CSVEGTGGTSEAFF	TGCAGCGTTGAAGGCACAGGGGGGACGTCTGAAGCTTTCTTT
TRBV7-2	many	TRBJ1-4	TRBD1	CASSLARGTGGEKLFF	TGTGCCAGCAGCTTAGCGCGAGGGACAGGGGGTGAAAAACTGTTTTTT
TRBV24-1	many	TRBJ1-2	-	CATSDPYTGRGYTF	TGTGCCACCAGTGACCCTTATACAGGGAGAGGCTACACCTTC
TRBV10-3	many	TRBJ1-1	-	CAISEELVANTEAFF	TGTGCCATCAGTGAGGAATTGGTGGCGAACACTGAAGCTTTCTTT
TRBV5-1	-	TRBJ2-3	-	CASRDLAGTDTQYF	TGCGCCAGCAGGGACTTAGCAGGGACAGATACGCAGTATTTT
TRBV10-3	many	TRBJ2-7	TRBD2	CAIRAGTSGSEQYF	TGTGCCATCAGGGCCGGGACTAGCGGGAGCGAGCAGTACTTC
TRBV7-2	-	TRBJ1-6	-	CASTEGSPLHF	TGTGCCAGCACCGAGGGGTCACCCCTCCACTTT
TRBV29-1	-	TRBJ2-5	-	CSVDSSPDLGSETQYF	TGCAGCGTTGACAGTTCCCCCGACCTCGGAAGCGAGACCCAGTACTTC
TRBV20-1	many	TRBJ2-7	TRBD1	CSAQTGTGDDEQYF	TGCAGTGCCCAGACCGGGACAGGGGACGACGAGCAGTACTTC
TRBV5-8	-	TRBJ1-2	TRBD1	CASTSDREIYGYTF	TGTGCCAGCACCTCCGACAGGGAGATCTATGGCTACACCTTC
TRBV6-1	-	TRBJ1-5	-	CASSEPQYNQPQHF	TGTGCCAGCAGTGAGCCTCAATACAATCAGCCCCAGCATTTT